This T cell receptor beta chain was sequenced for a study of T-cell reconstitution after alpha-beta-depleted transplantation in children. The study, taken as a whole, reports: The study traced high day-60 TCRbeta diversity in some patients to surviving recipient T cells and thymic progenitors. Newly made T cells mostly supplied T-cell counts and diversity one year after transplant.

Molecular barcoding with unique molecular identifiers was used for the TCRbeta library. TCRdb re-analysed the PCR reads in MiXCR, keeping a single row per CDR3 protein. This repertoire shows under 450,000 distinct CDR3 sequences, 15% to 20% found once; its top ten account for just under 30%. This clonotype has only a few counts. The antigen remains unidentified. The specimen was PBMCs, mostly from graft donor cells, collected 360 days after TCRalphabeta/CD19-depleted stem cell transplant. This receptor was identified in a boy under two years old who had a stem cell transplant for Wiskott-Aldrich syndrome, so the T cells may come from the graft donor.

CDR3 region: CATSDHQADTQYF. In DNA, the CDR3 is TGTGCCACCAGCGACCACCAGGCAGATACGCAGTATTTT. The rearrangement uses TRBV24-1 and TRBJ2-3; D call uncertain. Per the germline V gene, CDR1 is KGHDR and CDR2 is SFDVKD. V lost 7 bases and J lost 4, with 11 bases in between. This CDR3 region has 13 residues.